One sample yielded the 25 T cell receptor beta chains listed below, sequenced in a study of cytotoxic CD8 clonotypes in ibrutinib-treated CLL. TCRdb's table, derived via immunoSEQ multiplex PCR, lists solely in-frame clones and lacks some. The sample records fewer than 85,000 clones, about four fifths being singletons. The material was PBMCs, obtained after 12 months of ibrutinib treatment. All receptors derive from a human donor with chronic lymphocytic leukemia.

V is TRBV2 and J is TRBJ1-4, with D tentatively TRBD1 (5 bases). The CDR3 totals 14 residues. Trimming pared 6 bases from V and 10 bases from J, leaving 18 bases between. Germline assignment: CDR1 SNHLY and CDR2 FYNNEI. CDR3 sequence: CASRPGGASGKLFF. In DNA form, the CDR3 reads TGTGCCAGCAGACCCGGGGGTGCCTCGGGAAAACTGTTTTTT.

CDR3 region: CASSLGSGETDTQYF. CDR3 DNA: TGTGCCAGCAGCTTGGGGTCAGGGGAAACAGATACGCAGTATTTT. The rearrangement uses TRBV11-2 and TRBJ2-3; possible D gene TRBD1, 6 bases. Trimming left V 3 bases short and J 3 bases short, with 13 bases between. The germline V gene encodes CDR1 SGHAT and CDR2 FQNNGV. The CDR3 spans 15 residues.

The V call is TRBV19, the J call TRBJ2-5; D is ambiguous. CDR3 size: 14 residues. V gave up 1 base and J gave up 5 bases, with 11 bases separating them. CDR1 and CDR2 from the germline V gene are LNHDA and SQIVND (reference sequence). The CDR3 loop reads CASSIGWSAETQYF. In DNA form, the CDR3 reads TGTGCCAGTAGTATAGGCTGGTCCGCGGAGACCCAGTACTTC.

This clone was counted once. J is TRBJ1-2 and V is TRBV6-5; TRBD1 might be the D (6 bases). The germline CDR1 and CDR2 sequences are MNHEY and SVGAGI. The CDR3 sequence is 11 residues long. Trimming left V 6 bases short and J 4 bases short, with 6 bases between. Written as DNA, the CDR3 is TGTGCCAGCAGGACAGGCTATGGCTACACCTTC. Its protein product is CASRTGYGYTF.

The chain combines TRBV10-1 with TRBJ2-1, with 10 bases lining up with TRBD2. Trimming cost V 10 bases and J 8 bases; bases outside gene matches: 11. The CDR3 extends over 14 amino acids. Germline CDR1 reads WNHNN; CDR2 reads SYGVQD (reference sequence). This CDR3 is CATPVASGSDEQFF. The DNA for the CDR3 is TGCGCCACCCCGGTGGCTAGCGGGAGCGATGAGCAGTTCTTC.

The chain couples TRBV5-4 to TRBJ2-7, with D possibly called TRBD1 or TRBD2 (5 bases each). V was pared by 4 bases and J by 2 bases, with 13 bases between. The CDR3 is made up of 14 amino acids. Germline-derived CDR1 and CDR2 are SGHNT and YYREEE (reference sequence). CDR3: CASSVGADPYEQYF. CDR3 coding DNA: TGTGCCAGCAGCGTCGGGGCCGACCCCTACGAGCAGTACTTC.

The chain carries TRBV5-1 and TRBJ1-5, with a possible D match to TRBD1 (5 bases). The length of the CDR3 is 14 residues. The germline CDR1 and CDR2 sequences are SGHRS and YFSETQ. Trimming removed 2 bases from V and 1 base from J, with 7 bases in between. As DNA, the CDR3 is TGCGCCAGCAGCTTTGGGGGGAGCAATCAGCCCCAGCATTTT. Protein: CASSFGGSNQPQHF.

The chain employs TRBV6-6 and TRBJ2-7, with no clear D. Germline CDR1 reads MNHNY; CDR2 reads SVGAGI (reference sequence). The V end lost 2 bases, the J end lost 2 bases, and 10 bases lay between the germline ends. This CDR3 region has 14 residues. CDR3 sequence (DNA): TGTGCCAGCAGTTACGTTTCAGGAGCCTACGAGCAGTACTTC. Residues: CASSYVSGAYEQYF.

This clone was counted between two and nine times. As DNA, the CDR3 is TGCAGCGTTGAACCGACAGGGGGAGGAGAAGCTTTCTTT. Its translation is CSVEPTGGGEAFF. This chain links TRBV29-1 with TRBJ1-1; 9 bases align to TRBD1. The trim removed 2 bases at V and 8 bases at J, leaving 6 bases unmatched. The CDR3 contains 13 residues. Germline V CDR1 and CDR2: SQVTM, ANQGSEA.

This clone ranks as medium-sized. J is TRBJ2-2 and V is TRBV6-6; D may correspond to TRBD1 or TRBD2 (5 bases each). From germline, CDR1 is MNHNY and CDR2 SVGAGI (reference sequence). Deletions cut 11 bases from V and 4 bases from J, with 11 bases between. The CDR3 contains 12 residues. CDR3 nucleotide sequence: TGTGCCGGCCGGGGCTTCACCGGGGAGCTGTTTTTT. It translates to CAGRGFTGELFF.

V is TRBV29-1 and J is TRBJ2-1, with 10 bases fitting TRBD2. With V trimmed by 6 bases and J by 6 bases, 2 bases remained unmatched. CDR1 is SQVTM and CDR2 is ANQGSEA in the germline V gene. This CDR3 contains 12 residues. The CDR3 DNA reads TGCAGCGTAGCGGGAGGGGGCAATGAGCAGTTCTTC. Translation gives CSVAGGGNEQFF.

The V call is TRBV6-5, the J call TRBJ1-2; TRBD1 agrees at 10 bases. Germline CDR1 MNHEY, CDR2 SVGAGI. This CDR3 contains 13 residues. Losses at the gene ends were 6 bases for V and 7 bases for J; bases not matched to a gene: 5. DNA of the CDR3: TGTGCCAGCAGCCCGGACAGGGGGGTTGGCTACACCTTC. Encoded protein: CASSPDRGVGYTF.

This clone appeared a few times. The chain combines TRBV19 with TRBJ1-2; D remains ambiguous. This CDR3 is 14 amino acids long. Trimming stripped 6 bases from V and 8 bases from J, with 19 bases between. Germline-derived CDR1 and CDR2 are LNHDA and SQIVND (reference sequence). In nucleotides, the CDR3 is TGTGCCAGTAGGCACGACGGCGCAGCCCGGGGCTACACCTTC. This codes for CASRHDGAARGYTF.

A note on this clone: Possible read error: a much larger clone is one base away. The chain uses TRBV28 and TRBJ1-6; weak D call: TRBD1 (5 bases). This CDR3 is built from 11 residues. CDR1 and CDR2 from the germline V gene are MDHEN and SYDVKM. V lost 5 bases and J 14 bases, leaving 10 bases between the germline ends. CDR3 bases: TGTGCCAGCAGTATGGGACTGGCCCTCCACTTT. Its protein product is CASSMGLALHF.

The chain has TRBV5-1 and TRBJ2-3; 10 bases agree with TRBD2. The germline V gene encodes CDR1 SGHRS and CDR2 YFSETQ. Trimming took 5 bases from V and 0 from J; bases not matched to a gene: 6. The CDR3 runs to 16 residues. The CDR3 DNA reads TGCGCCAGCAGGGCTAGCGGGGGCCCAAGCACAGATACGCAGTATTTT. Encoded protein: CASRASGGPSTDTQYF.

This rearrangement joins TRBV19 to TRBJ2-7, with a possible D match to TRBD1 (6 bases). Trimming shortened V by 4 bases and J by 2 bases, and 12 bases separated the two germline ends. The CDR3 has 14 amino acids. Germline V gene data show CDR1 as LNHDA and CDR2 as SQIVND (reference sequence). CDR3 nucleotides: TGTGCCAGTAGTAACAGGGTCGGGGCCTACGAGCAGTACTTC. It is translated as CASSNRVGAYEQYF.

This clone was counted a single time. The J gene is TRBJ2-7, the V gene TRBV10-3; no reliable D call. V dropped 0 bases and J dropped 2 bases, with 11 bases sitting between them. The CDR3 spans 15 residues. CDR1 ENHRY and CDR2 SYGVKD come from the germline V gene. The CDR3 loop is CAISESVIGAYEQYF. The CDR3 DNA follows: TGTGCCATCAGTGAGTCGGTGATAGGTGCCTACGAGCAGTACTTC.

This sequence joins TRBV7-2 and TRBJ2-7; 9 positions agree with TRBD1. The CDR3 has 13 amino acids. V was pared by 7 bases and J by 6 bases, with 7 bases of the junction left unmatched. From germline, CDR1 is SGHTA and CDR2 FQGNSA. The CDR3 DNA follows: TGTGCCAGCACCAACAGGGGGCCTCTCGAGCAGTACTTC. Its translation is CASTNRGPLEQYF. The complete variable domain, with remaining parts taken from reference TRBV7-2 and TRBJ2-7, reads GAGVSQSPSNKVTEKGKDVELRCDPISGHTALYWYRQSLGQGLEFLIYFQGNSAPDKSGLPSDRFSAERTGGSVSTLTIQRTQQEDSAVYLCASTNRGPLEQYFGPGTRLTVT.

The chain recombines TRBV7-3 with TRBJ1-5; D is perhaps TRBD1 (5 bases). Trimming pared 4 bases from V and 4 bases from J, leaving 8 bases between. The CDR3 consists of 13 residues. Per germline, CDR1 SGHTA and CDR2 FQGTGA. The CDR3 here is CASSWGMNQPQHF. The CDR3, as DNA: TGTGCCAGCAGCTGGGGGATGAATCAGCCCCAGCATTTT.

This clone was counted only a few times. This chain joins TRBV7-2 and TRBJ1-1, with D perhaps TRBD1 (6 bases). The CDR3 runs 13 residues. CDR1 and CDR2 from the germline V gene are SGHTA and FQGNSA. Trimming stripped 7 bases from V and 10 bases from J, with 19 bases between. The CDR3 reads CASTPRGALRAFF. CDR3 nucleotide sequence: TGTGCCAGCACCCCCCGGGGGGCCCTAAGAGCTTTCTTT.

This clone was seen a few times. Distinct nucleotide sequences in the sample also encode this CDR3. V gene TRBV9 combines with J gene TRBJ2-5; 7 positions match TRBD1. This CDR3 has 13 residues. With V trimmed by 0 bases and J by 4 bases, 0 bases remained unmatched. The germline CDR1 and CDR2 sequences are SGDLS and YYNGEE. CDR3 coding DNA: TGTGCCAGCAGCGTAGGACAGGGAGAGACCCAGTACTTC. Its translation is CASSVGQGETQYF.

J is TRBJ2-7 and V is TRBV10-3; TRBD1 agrees at 10 bases. This CDR3 is built from 13 residues. The V segment lost 7 bases and the J segment 5 bases; nucleotides outside the gene matches: 5. CDR1 ENHRY and CDR2 SYGVKD come from the germline V gene. CDR3 protein: CAITPGTGDEQYF. The CDR3, as DNA: TGTGCCATCACCCCCGGGACAGGGGACGAGCAGTACTTC.

In this sample, this clone turned up a few times. The rearrangement joins TRBV10-3 to TRBJ1-5; no reliable D call. V was shortened by 0 bases and J by 11 bases, with 11 bases between the two germline ends. The CDR3 is made up of 13 amino acids. The V gene's germline CDR1 is ENHRY and CDR2 SYGVKD. The CDR3 DNA follows: TGTGCCATCAGTGAGTCGCTAGCGGTCGCCCAGCATTTT. Its translation is CAISESLAVAQHF.

V and J are TRBV5-1 and TRBJ2-3; 9 bases map to TRBD2. The CDR3 consists of 16 residues. With V trimmed by 4 bases and J by 3 bases, 9 bases remained unmatched. Germline lookup yields CDR1 SGHRS and CDR2 YFSETQ. CDR3 in amino acids: CASSRQSGGSTDTQYF. CDR3 DNA sequence: TGCGCCAGCAGCCGGCAAAGCGGGGGGAGTACAGATACGCAGTATTTT.

V gene TRBV5-1 combines with J gene TRBJ2-5; no reliable D call. The CDR3 totals 12 residues. Deletions cut 4 bases from V and 0 bases from J, with 4 bases between. Germline V CDR1 and CDR2: SGHRS, YFSETQ. This CDR3 reads CASSPDQETQYF. CDR3 DNA: TGCGCCAGCAGCCCAGACCAAGAGACCCAGTACTTC.